One sample yielded the 22 T cell receptor beta chains listed below, sequenced in a study of OX40 agonist ivuxolimab in advanced cancers. The library was built by means of the immunoSEQ multiplex PCR assay. TCRdb holds this immuneACCESS table with in-frame rearrangements only. Some clones are missing; in checked studies, unresolved V genes explain under half, and the rest has no known cause. For this sample there are roughly 70,000 clones; approximately 78% appear just once. Clones ranked in the top ten supply 1.1% of the sample. Sequencing used CD4+ or CD8+ T cells sorted from blood, obtained in a trial of the OX40 agonist ivuxolimab. The origin of the receptors is an adult with an advanced solid tumor such as melanoma, head and neck, liver or kidney cancer.

This chain uses TRBV5-4 with TRBJ2-3, with a possible D match to TRBD1 (5 bases). V lost 4 bases, J lost 4 bases, and 16 bases lay in between. The CDR3 is 15 amino acids. Germline loops: CDR1 SGHNT, CDR2 YYREEE (reference sequence). CDR3 DNA: TGTGCCAGCAGCCCCGTCGCCAGCAGGGCAGATACGCAGTATTTT. This encodes CASSPVASRADTQYF. The full variable domain, rest sourced from reference TRBV5-4 and TRBJ2-3, is ETGVTQSPTHLIKTRGQQVTLRCSSQSGHNTVSWYQQALGQGPQFIFQYYREEENGRGNFPPRFSGLQFPNYSSELNVNALELDDSALYLCASSPVASRADTQYFGPGTRLTVL.

This clone was observed once. The chain employs TRBV9 and TRBJ2-5, with 10 bases matching TRBD2. J was trimmed by 2 bases and V by 0 bases; bases with no gene match: 4. This CDR3 has 16 residues. The germline V gene has CDR1 SGDLS and CDR2 YYNGEE. This CDR3 reads CASSVVPAGGQETQYF. DNA of the CDR3: TGTGCCAGCAGCGTAGTTCCAGCGGGGGGGCAAGAGACCCAGTACTTC.

Only a few counts were recorded for this clone. This chain connects TRBV11-1 to TRBJ2-1, with D hard to call. The CDR3 runs to 11 residues. The germline V gene has CDR1 SGHAT and CDR2 FQDESV (reference sequence). Trimming stripped 5 bases from V and 7 bases from J, with 6 bases between. The DNA for the CDR3 is TGTGCCAGCAGCCTAATGAATGAGCAGTTCTTC. It translates to CASSLMNEQFF.

The chain links TRBV2 to TRBJ2-5, with 9 positions matching TRBD2. Germline loops: CDR1 SNHLY, CDR2 FYNNEI. The V and J ends lost 6 bases and 5 bases, in that order; junction bases with no gene match: 10. The CDR3 consists of 15 residues. DNA of the CDR3: TGTGCCAGCAGCGGAGGAGGGGCGGGAGGGGAGACCCAGTACTTC. As protein: CASSGGGAGGETQYF.

The chain employs TRBV5-1 and TRBJ1-2; 7 bases match TRBD1. Germline values: CDR1 SGHRS, CDR2 YFSETQ. The V and J ends lost 4 bases and 8 bases, in that order; junction bases with no gene match: 14. CDR3 length equals 15 residues. CDR3 loop: CASSPGQLMGGGYTF. Written as DNA, the CDR3 is TGCGCCAGCAGCCCGGGACAGTTGATGGGTGGAGGCTACACCTTC.

The rearrangement uses TRBV30 and TRBJ2-5, with D possibly called TRBD1 or TRBD2 (6 bases each). The DNA end is a closer match to TRBJ2-7, so the J assignment may be wrong. The CDR3 runs to 12 residues. Per the germline V gene, CDR1 is GTSNPN and CDR2 is SVGIG (reference sequence). The CDR3 region has the DNA TGTGCCTGGTCTGGGGGGCTGAGCGAGCAGTACTTC. Protein: CAWSGGLSEQYF.

The V and J genes are TRBV6-1 and TRBJ2-7, with D perhaps matching TRBD2 (5 bases). V shed 4 bases and J shed 0 bases, with 7 bases lying between them. Germline V lookup: CDR1 MNHNS, CDR2 SASEGT. The CDR3 extends over 13 amino acids. The CDR3 region is CASSVEGSYEQYF. CDR3 nucleotides: TGTGCCAGCAGTGTTGAGGGCTCCTACGAGCAGTACTTC.

CDR3 DNA sequence: TGTGCCAGCTCACGAACAGATCAGAACACTGAAGCTTTCTTT. Translating gives CASSRTDQNTEAFF. The J gene is TRBJ1-1, the V gene TRBV18, with D unclear. From germline, CDR1 is KGHSH and CDR2 LQKENI. This CDR3 has 14 amino acids. Trimming cost V 4 bases and J 1 base, with 10 bases left between them. Drawing the rest from reference TRBV18 and TRBJ1-1, the complete variable domain is NAGVMQNPRHLVRRRGQEARLRCSPMKGHSHVYWYRQLPEEGLKFMVYLQKENIIDESGMPKERFSAEFPKEGPSILRIQQVVRGDSAAYFCASSRTDQNTEAFFGQGTRLTVV.

J is TRBJ2-4 and V is TRBV15; 8 bases agree with TRBD1. CDR1 is LNHNV and CDR2 is YYDKDF in the germline V gene (reference sequence). After removal of 0 bases from V and 0 bases from J, the junction contained 4 bases not matched to a gene. This CDR3 is built from 17 residues. CDR3 protein: CATSRDPGQVAKNIQYF. The CDR3 DNA is TGTGCCACCAGCAGAGATCCGGGACAGGTAGCCAAAAACATTCAGTACTTC.

J is TRBJ2-5 and V is TRBV2; 8 bases agree with TRBD2. The CDR3 sequence is 18 residues long. Germline lookup yields CDR1 SNHLY and CDR2 FYNNEI. The V segment lost 3 bases and the J segment 7 bases; nucleotides outside the gene matches: 19. CDR3 nucleotides: TGTGCCAGCAGTGAGGCCCTAGAGCCATCGGGGGGGCTGGGGACCCAGTACTTC. As protein: CASSEALEPSGGLGTQYF.

The chain recombines TRBV13 with TRBJ1-5, with D perhaps matching TRBD1 (6 bases). This CDR3 contains 16 residues. V gave up 3 bases and J gave up 2 bases, with 14 bases separating them. Germline V gives CDR1 PRHDT, CDR2 FYEKMQ (reference sequence). CDR3 residues: CASSFSVAGGNQPQHF. CDR3 DNA: TGTGCCAGCAGCTTCTCCGTCGCAGGGGGCAATCAGCCCCAGCATTTT.

This clone appeared a few times. Written as DNA, the CDR3 is TGTGCCACCAGCAGAGATGTTCGGTATGGCTACACCTTC. This encodes CATSRDVRYGYTF. V and J are TRBV15 and TRBJ1-2; D ambiguous. The CDR3 totals 13 residues. Germline-derived CDR1 and CDR2 are LNHNV and YYDKDF (reference sequence). V dropped 0 bases and J dropped 5 bases, with 7 bases sitting between them.

This clone has a handful of counts. This chain uses TRBV18 with TRBJ2-7, with TRBD1 matching 8 bases. The CDR3 length is 14 residues. The ends lost 4 bases at V and 2 bases at J; junction bases unmatched: 4. Germline loops: CDR1 KGHSH, CDR2 LQKENI. The CDR3: CASSRDRGTYEQYF. CDR3 sequence (DNA): TGTGCCAGCTCACGTGACAGGGGTACCTACGAGCAGTACTTC.

This clone was counted once. This rearrangement joins TRBV5-4 to TRBJ2-5; either TRBD1 or TRBD2 may supply D (5 bases each). Germline assignment: CDR1 SGHNT and CDR2 YYREEE (reference sequence). The CDR3 spans 15 residues. Trimming left V 4 bases short and J 4 bases short, with 17 bases between. In DNA form, the CDR3 reads TGTGCCAGCAGCCTTCGACAGTCAGGGAGAGAGACCCAGTACTTC. Amino acids: CASSLRQSGRETQYF.

V is TRBV28 and J is TRBJ1-1; D perhaps matches TRBD1 (5 bases). The CDR3 is 17 residues long. Per germline, CDR1 MDHEN and CDR2 SYDVKM. Deletions cut 3 bases from V and 6 bases from J, with 23 bases between. The CDR3 loop reads CASSFGDFRGGRSEAFF. CDR3 sequence (DNA): TGTGCCAGCAGTTTCGGGGACTTTCGGGGGGGACGCTCTGAAGCTTTCTTT.

The CDR3 DNA follows: TGCGCCAGCAGAAGACAGGGGTCAGATACGCAGTATTTT. Translation gives CASRRQGSDTQYF. This chain links TRBV10-1 with TRBJ2-3, with TRBD1 matching 8 bases. After removal of 6 bases from V and 4 bases from J, the junction contained 3 bases not matched to a gene. CDR3 length: 13 residues. Germline-derived CDR1 and CDR2 are WNHNN and SYGVQD (reference sequence).

CDR3 DNA sequence: TGTGCCAGCAGCTTCAGGTCGGGGGTTGAAGCTTTCTTT. It is translated as CASSFRSGVEAFF. This sequence joins TRBV27 and TRBJ1-1; tentatively, D is TRBD1 (5 bases). The V end was cut by 6 bases, the J end by 7 bases, with 15 bases between. CDR3 size: 13 residues. Per the germline V gene, CDR1 is MNHEY and CDR2 is SMNVEV (reference sequence).

This clone has just a few counts. This chain connects TRBV10-3 to TRBJ2-2; 7 bases line up with TRBD2. This CDR3 is built from 15 residues. Germline values: CDR1 ENHRY, CDR2 SYGVKD. V lost 8 bases, J lost 4 bases, and 10 bases stayed unmatched. The CDR3 region is CAISLGGSGTGELFF. Written as DNA, the CDR3 is TGTGCCATCTCCCTGGGAGGGTCGGGCACCGGGGAGCTGTTTTTT.

The chain employs TRBV13 and TRBJ1-1; TRBD1 might be the D (5 bases). The V end was cut by 2 bases, the J end by 6 bases, with 7 bases between. The CDR3 is 12 amino acids. In germline, CDR1 is PRHDT, CDR2 FYEKMQ (reference sequence). The CDR3 DNA reads TGTGCCAGCAGCTTACGGGGCGCTGAAGCTTTCTTT. This encodes CASSLRGAEAFF.

The rearrangement links TRBV14 to TRBJ2-1; D is possibly TRBD1 or TRBD2 (5 bases each). V gave up 4 bases and J gave up 3 bases, with 13 bases separating them. CDR3 length equals 15 residues. Germline-derived CDR1 and CDR2 are SGHDN and FVKESK. The CDR3 DNA is TGTGCCAGCAGCCGCGCCGGGACCCTCTACAATGAGCAGTTCTTC. Protein sequence: CASSRAGTLYNEQFF. Drawing the rest from reference TRBV14 and TRBJ2-1, the complete variable domain is EAGVTQFPSHSVIEKGQTVTLRCDPISGHDNLYWYRRVMGKEIKFLLHFVKESKQDESGMPNNRFLAERTGGTYSTLKVQPAELEDSGVYFCASSRAGTLYNEQFFGPGTRLTVL.

The V call is TRBV21-1, the J call TRBJ2-2; the D call in the table, TRBD1, was not verified against the DNA. TRBV21-1 is assigned pseudogene status. The CDR3 is made up of 15 amino acids. CDR3 sequence reads: CASSKEGRSTGELFF. The CDR3 DNA is TGTGCCAGCAGCAAAGAGGGGCGGAGCACCGGGGAGCTGTTTTTT.

The J gene is TRBJ2-5, the V gene TRBV7-6; no definite D call. Germline V gives CDR1 SGHVS, CDR2 FNYEAQ. The length of the CDR3 is 15 residues. V lost 2 bases, J lost 0 bases, and 10 bases lay in between. CDR3 sequence (DNA): TGTGCCAGCAGCTTACAGGCAACTAACCAAGAGACCCAGTACTTC. Its protein is CASSLQATNQETQYF.